The rows below give T cell receptor beta chains drawn from one sample of a study of PD-1 and CTLA-4 blockade in melanoma. The data were produced by immunoSEQ multiplex PCR, yet TCRdb's version contains in-frame clones alone and is incomplete. The sample shows 25,000 to 40,000 clones, about nine tenths of them seen only once. The material was CD8+ T cells from peripheral blood, obtained from a patient given anti-PD-1 treatment. The receptors derive from a human donor with melanoma. Each CDR3 is given without its conserved first and last residue.

12	TRBV3-1/TRBV3-2	TRBJ2-7	ASSVRDRDYEQY
12	TRBV30	TRBJ2-3	ACNQGVGTDTQY
14	TRBV4-3	TRBJ1-2	ASSRSLDSPIDGYT
10	TRBV30	TRBJ2-3	AWSPTSGTQY
11	TRBV28	TRBJ2-3	ASSFSLTDTQY
13	TRBV30	TRBJ1-2	AWSRDRVRSYGYT
10	TRBV11-2	TRBJ2-3	ASSYYTDTQY
14	TRBV2	TRBJ2-1	ASSQTSGGALDEQF
12	TRBV6-2/TRBV6-3	TRBJ2-3	ASSPRVSGDTQY
10	TRBV19	TRBJ1-2	ASTPGTYGYT
13	TRBV7-9	TRBJ1-3	AISGQGPSGNTIY
12	TRBV11-2	TRBJ2-5	ASSPPTGGETQY
12	TRBV6-2/TRBV6-3	TRBJ1-5	ASSSSYTNQPQH
9	TRBV12-3/TRBV12-4	TRBJ1-1	ASSFGGEAF
11	TRBV5-5	TRBJ2-2	ASSPRDTGELF
14	TRBV2	TRBJ1-4	ASSDIRGQVNEKLF
16	TRBV6-6	TRBJ1-1	ASSRAGTANFRQTEAF
18	TRBV5-1	TRBJ1-3	ASSLGGLGGQQASGNTIY
13	TRBV11-2	TRBJ1-5	ASSLGTGEGQPQH
11	TRBV3-1/TRBV3-2	TRBJ1-2	ASSQGVNYGYT
9	TRBV5-8	TRBJ2-7	AYLQGYEQY
11	TRBV7-8	TRBJ1-1	ASSSLSGTEAF